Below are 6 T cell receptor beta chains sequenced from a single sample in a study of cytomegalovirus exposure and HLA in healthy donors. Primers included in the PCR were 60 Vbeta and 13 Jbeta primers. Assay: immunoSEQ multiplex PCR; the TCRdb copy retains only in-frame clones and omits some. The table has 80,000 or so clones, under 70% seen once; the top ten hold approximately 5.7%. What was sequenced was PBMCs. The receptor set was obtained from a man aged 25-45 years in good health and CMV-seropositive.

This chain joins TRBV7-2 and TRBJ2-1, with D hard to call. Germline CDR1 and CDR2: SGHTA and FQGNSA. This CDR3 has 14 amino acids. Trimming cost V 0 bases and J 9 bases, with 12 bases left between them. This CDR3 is CASSLAASSGEQFF. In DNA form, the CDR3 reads TGTGCCAGCAGCTTAGCAGCCAGTTCAGGTGAGCAGTTCTTC.

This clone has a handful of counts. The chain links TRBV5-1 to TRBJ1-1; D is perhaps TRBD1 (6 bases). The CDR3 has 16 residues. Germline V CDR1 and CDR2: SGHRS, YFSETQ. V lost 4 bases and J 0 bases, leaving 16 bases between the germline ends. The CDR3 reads CASSTRTRGVNTEAFF. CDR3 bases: TGCGCCAGCAGCACACGGACCAGGGGTGTGAACACTGAAGCTTTCTTT.

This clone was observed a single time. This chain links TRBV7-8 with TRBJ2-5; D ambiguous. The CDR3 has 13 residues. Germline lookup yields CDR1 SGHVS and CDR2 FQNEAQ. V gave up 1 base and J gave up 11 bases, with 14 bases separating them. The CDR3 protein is CASSLGEVDGQYF. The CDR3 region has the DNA TGTGCCAGCAGCTTAGGAGAGGTTGACGGGCAGTACTTC.

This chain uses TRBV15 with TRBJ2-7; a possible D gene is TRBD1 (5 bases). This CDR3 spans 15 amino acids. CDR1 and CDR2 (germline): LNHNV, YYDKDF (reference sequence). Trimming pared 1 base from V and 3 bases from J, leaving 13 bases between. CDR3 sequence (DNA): TGTGCCACCAGCAGAGGCCAGGGTTCACGCTACGAGCAGTACTTC. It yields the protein CATSRGQGSRYEQYF. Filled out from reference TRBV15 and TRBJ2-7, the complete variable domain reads DAMVIQNPRYQVTQFGKPVTLSCSQTLNHNVMYWYQQKSSQAPKLLFHYYDKDFNNEADTPDNFQSRRPNTSFCFLDIRSPGLGDTAMYLCATSRGQGSRYEQYFGPGTRLTVT.

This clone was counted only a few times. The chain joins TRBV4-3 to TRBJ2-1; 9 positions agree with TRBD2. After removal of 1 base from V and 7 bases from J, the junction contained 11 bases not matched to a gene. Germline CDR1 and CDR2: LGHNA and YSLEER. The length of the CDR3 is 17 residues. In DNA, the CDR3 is TGCGCCAGCAGCCAAGGGGGGTCGCGGGAGGGCGGTAATGAGCAGTTCTTC. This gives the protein CASSQGGSREGGNEQFF.

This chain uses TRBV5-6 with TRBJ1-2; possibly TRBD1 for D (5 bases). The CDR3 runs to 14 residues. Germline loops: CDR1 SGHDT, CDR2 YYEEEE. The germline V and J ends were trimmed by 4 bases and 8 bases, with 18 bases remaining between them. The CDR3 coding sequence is TGTGCCAGCAGCCGGAACGCGGGGGATTTAGGCTACACCTTC. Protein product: CASSRNAGDLGYTF.